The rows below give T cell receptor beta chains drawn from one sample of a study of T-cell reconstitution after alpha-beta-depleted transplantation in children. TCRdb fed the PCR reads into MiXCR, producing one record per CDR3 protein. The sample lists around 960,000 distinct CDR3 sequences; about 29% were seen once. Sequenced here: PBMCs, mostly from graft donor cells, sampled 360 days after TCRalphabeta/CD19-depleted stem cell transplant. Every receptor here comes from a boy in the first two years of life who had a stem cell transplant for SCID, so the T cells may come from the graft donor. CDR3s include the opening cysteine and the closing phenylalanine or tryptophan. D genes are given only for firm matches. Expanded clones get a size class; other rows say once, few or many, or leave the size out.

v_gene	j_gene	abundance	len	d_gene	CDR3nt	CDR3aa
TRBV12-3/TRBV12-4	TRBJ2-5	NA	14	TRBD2	TGTGCCAGCAATGGCGGGGGGAGACAAGAGACCCAGTACTTC	CASNGGGRQETQYF
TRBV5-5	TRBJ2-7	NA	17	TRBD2	TGTGCCAGCGGTTCAAACTCGGGCGGGGGAATCCGCGGCGAGCAGTACTTC	CASGSNSGGGIRGEQYF
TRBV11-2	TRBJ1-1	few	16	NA	TGTGCCAGCAGCTTAGATTTCGGCCTGTCGAGCACTGAAGCTTTCTTT	CASSLDFGLSSTEAFF
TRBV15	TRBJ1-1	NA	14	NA	TGTGCCACCAGCAGAGATCGGGAGGACACTGAAGCTTTCTTT	CATSRDREDTEAFF
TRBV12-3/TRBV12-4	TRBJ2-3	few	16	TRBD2	TGTGCCAGCAGCCAGACTAGCGGGGAAGTCGCAGATACGCAGTATTTT	CASSQTSGEVADTQYF
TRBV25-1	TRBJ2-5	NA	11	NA	TGTGCCAGCAGTATATACGAGACCCAGTACTTC	CASSIYETQYF
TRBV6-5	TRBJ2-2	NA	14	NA	TGTGCCAGCAGTTATGGCGGGGTTGCCGGGGAGCTGTTTTTT	CASSYGGVAGELFF
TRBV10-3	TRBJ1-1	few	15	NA	TGTGCCATCAGTGTCGACAGAGGGTTGAACACTGAAGCTTTCTTT	CAISVDRGLNTEAFF
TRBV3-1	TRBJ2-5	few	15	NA	TGTGCCAGCAGCCAAGGCCACGGATTCCAAGAGACCCAGTACTTC	CASSQGHGFQETQYF
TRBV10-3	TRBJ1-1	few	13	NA	TGTGCCTCCATGGTGACCGAGAACACTGAAGCTTTCTTT	CASMVTENTEAFF
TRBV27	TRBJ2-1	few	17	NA	TGTGCCAGCAGTTTAAACGGGTTGAGGGGCCACTACAATGAGCAGTTCTTC	CASSLNGLRGHYNEQFF
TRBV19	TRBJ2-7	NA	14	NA	TGTGCCAGTAGTATAACAGGGATCGTCCACGAGCAGTACTTC	CASSITGIVHEQYF
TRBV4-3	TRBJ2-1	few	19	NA	TGCGCCAGCAGCCAATTCTTCTATTCGGGGGGCTTCTACTACAATGAGCAGTTCTTC	CASSQFFYSGGFYYNEQFF
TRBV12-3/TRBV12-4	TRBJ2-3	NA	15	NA	TGTGCCAGCAGCTCCAAGACAGTTCCGTCACATACGCAGTATTTT	CASSSKTVPSHTQYF
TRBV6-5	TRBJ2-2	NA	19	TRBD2	TGTGCCAGCAGTTCGTATCGTTGGCTAGCGGAGGGTGACACCGGGGAGCTGTTTTTT	CASSSYRWLAEGDTGELFF
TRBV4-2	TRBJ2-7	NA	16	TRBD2	TGTGCCAGCAGCCAAGATCGGGGCGGGGGTTACAACGAGCAGTACTTC	CASSQDRGGGYNEQYF
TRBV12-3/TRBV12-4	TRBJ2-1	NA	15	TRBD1	TGTGCCAGCAGTTTAAGGGGGCCGTCTCTCAATGAGCAGTTCTTC	CASSLRGPSLNEQFF
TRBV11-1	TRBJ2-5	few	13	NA	TGTGCCAGCAGCTTGGGCATAACCGAGACCCAGTACTTC	CASSLGITETQYF
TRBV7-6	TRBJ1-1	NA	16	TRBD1	TGTGCCAGCAGCTTAGTTACAGGGGGCCTCTACACTGAAGCTTTCTTT	CASSLVTGGLYTEAFF
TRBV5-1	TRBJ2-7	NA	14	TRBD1	TGCGCCAGCAGCTTCTCTCAGGGGGCAACCGAGCAGTACTTC	CASSFSQGATEQYF
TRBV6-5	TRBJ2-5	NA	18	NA	TGTGCCAGCAGTTCCCTCCCGCCCTCAATGGGGGCGCGGGAGACCCAGTACTTC	CASSSLPPSMGARETQYF
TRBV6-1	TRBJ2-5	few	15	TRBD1	TGTGCCAGCAGTACGCCGGGACAGGGCAAAGAGACCCAGTACTTC	CASSTPGQGKETQYF
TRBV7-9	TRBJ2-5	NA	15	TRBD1	TGTGCCAGCGGGACAGGAGGGGTAGGAGTAGAGACCCAGTACTTC	CASGTGGVGVETQYF
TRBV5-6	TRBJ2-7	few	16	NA	TGTGCCAGCAGCTTGGAAACGGGGGTCTTTTCCTACGAGCAGTACTTC	CASSLETGVFSYEQYF
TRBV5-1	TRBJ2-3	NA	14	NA	TGCGCCAGCAGCCGATGGGAGAGCACAGATACGCAGTATTTT	CASSRWESTDTQYF
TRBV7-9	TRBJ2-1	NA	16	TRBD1	TGTGCCAGCAGCCCCAGGACAGGGAAAAGGGCCGATGAGCAGTTCTTC	CASSPRTGKRADEQFF
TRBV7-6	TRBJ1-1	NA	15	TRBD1	TGTGCCAGCAGCGAACTCGGGACAGCCCGGCCAGCAGCTTTCTTT	CASSELGTARPAAFF
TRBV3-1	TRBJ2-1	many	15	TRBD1	TGTGCCAGCAGCTACCAGGACAGGAGGCTCAATGAGCAGTTCTTC	CASSYQDRRLNEQFF
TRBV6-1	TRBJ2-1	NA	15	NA	TGTGCCAGCAGTCCCCGGACGACTAGTGACAATGAGCAGTTCTTC	CASSPRTTSDNEQFF
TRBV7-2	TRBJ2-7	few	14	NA	TGTGCCAGCAGCCCCTACGGACAGTCCTACGAGCAGTACTTC	CASSPYGQSYEQYF
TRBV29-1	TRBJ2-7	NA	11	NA	TGCAGCGTTGGCAGGCGTGGCGAGCAGTACTTC	CSVGRRGEQYF
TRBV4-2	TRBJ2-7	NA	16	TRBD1	TGTGCCAGCAGCCAAGTGGGGACAGTCGTTTCCTACGAGCAGTACTTC	CASSQVGTVVSYEQYF
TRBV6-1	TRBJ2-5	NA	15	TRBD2	TGTGCCAGCACCCACCCCGGGAGGGGGCAAGAGACCCAGTACTTC	CASTHPGRGQETQYF
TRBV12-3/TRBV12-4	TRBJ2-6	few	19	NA	TGTGCCAGCAGTTTATGGAACAGATGGGGGAGCTCTGGGGCCAACGTCCTGACTTTC	CASSLWNRWGSSGANVLTF
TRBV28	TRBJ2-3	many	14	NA	TGTGCCAGCAGTTTCCGGTTCTCCACAGATACGCAGTATTTT	CASSFRFSTDTQYF
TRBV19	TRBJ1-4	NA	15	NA	TGTGCCAGTAAAGAGGGGATGGCAACTAATGAAAAACTGTTTTTT	CASKEGMATNEKLFF
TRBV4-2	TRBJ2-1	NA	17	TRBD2	TGTGCCAGCAGCCAAGTCACTAGCGGGAGGGCAAGAGGGGAGCAGTTCTTC	CASSQVTSGRARGEQFF
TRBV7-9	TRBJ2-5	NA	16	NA	TGTGCCAGCAGCGCGATCCCGACTAGGGGAAAAGAGACCCAGTACTTC	CASSAIPTRGKETQYF
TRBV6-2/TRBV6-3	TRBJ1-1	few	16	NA	TGTGCCAGCAGTCGATGGGGGGCCCTAATGAACACTGAAGCTTTCTTT	CASSRWGALMNTEAFF
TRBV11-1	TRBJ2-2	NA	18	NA	TGTGCCAGCAGCTTTCCGGCACATCAGGGCCTCAACACCGGGGAGCTGTTTTTT	CASSFPAHQGLNTGELFF
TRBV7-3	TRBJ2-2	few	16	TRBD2	TGTGCCAGCAGCCAACCCTACGCGGGGGGGATCGGGGAGCTGTTTTTT	CASSQPYAGGIGELFF
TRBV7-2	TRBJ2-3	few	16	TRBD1	TGTGCCAGCAGCTTTGGCGGGACAGGGTTCCCAGATACGCAGTATTTT	CASSFGGTGFPDTQYF
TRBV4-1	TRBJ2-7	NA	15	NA	TGCGCCAGCAGCCAAGATCTACGGCCAACCTACGAGCAGTACTTC	CASSQDLRPTYEQYF
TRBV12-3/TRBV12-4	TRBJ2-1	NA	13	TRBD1	TGTGCCAGCAGTGGACAGGTATACAATGAGCAGTTCTTC	CASSGQVYNEQFF
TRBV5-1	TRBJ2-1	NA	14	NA	TGCGCCAGCAGCTTCCAAGGTCTGGGGGATGAGCAGTTCTTC	CASSFQGLGDEQFF
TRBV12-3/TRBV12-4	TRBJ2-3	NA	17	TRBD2	TGTGCCAGCAGTCAAGCTGCCAGGGGACTAGCGGAATATACGCAGTATTTT	CASSQAARGLAEYTQYF
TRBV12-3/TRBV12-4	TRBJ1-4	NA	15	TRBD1	TGTGCCAGCAGTTTAAGTGGACAGGGTCATGAAAAACTGTTTTTT	CASSLSGQGHEKLFF
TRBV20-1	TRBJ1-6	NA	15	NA	TGCAGTGCTAGAGGTCCAAACTCCTATAATTCACCCCTCCACTTT	CSARGPNSYNSPLHF
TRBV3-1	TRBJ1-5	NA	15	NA	TGTGCCAGCAGCCAAGATACTGGGACCGGGCAGCCCCAGCATTTT	CASSQDTGTGQPQHF